Below are 31 T cell receptor beta chains sequenced from a single sample in a study of Tregs in tolerant kidney transplant recipients. The assay was immunoSEQ multiplex PCR, and TCRdb's table has in-frame clones only and misses some. The sample table includes about 48,000 clones. Here the sequenced sample was CD4+ T cells from blood, taken before the transplant. Receptors originate from a human donor who received a combined kidney and bone marrow transplant.

CDR3 sequence: CSARDAGQSSADYGYTF. The CDR3 bases that were read are TGCAGTGCTAGAGATGCGGGACAGAGTTCCGCCGACTATGGC. This sequence joins TRBV20-1 and TRBJ1-2; the match to TRBD1 covers 7 bases. The read terminates 3 residues before the CDR3 end, so the remaining end is supplied by the germline J gene. The CDR3 length is 17 residues. V dropped 0 bases and J dropped 3; count of bases not matched to a gene: 13. CDR1 is DFQATT, CDR2 SNEGSKA, per germline (reference sequence).

In regard to this clone: The observed sequence ends 3 residues before the CDR3 terminus, with the missing tail filled in from the germline J gene. This sequence joins TRBV5-6 and TRBJ2-7, with 9 positions matching TRBD2. V trimming: 4 bases; J trimming: 6 bases; junction bases outside the gene matches: 2. CDR3 length: 12 residues. Germline V CDR1 and CDR2: SGHDT, YYEEEE. The CDR3 bases that were read are TGTGCCAGCAGCAAGACTAGCGGCGAG. Translating gives CASSKTSGE. The complete CDR3 protein is CASSKTSGEQYF.

Turning to this clone: The read ends 3 residues before the CDR3 terminus; that terminus is restored from the germline J gene. The rearrangement joins TRBV18 to TRBJ2-7; D may be TRBD1 (6 bases). The CDR3 is made up of 15 amino acids. Looked up from germline, CDR1 is KGHSH and CDR2 is LQKENI. V lost 3 bases, J lost 1 base, and 13 bases lay in between. The sequenced part of the CDR3 DNA is TGTGCCAGCTCACCTTTACAGGGCCCATCCTACGAG. Protein: CASSPLQGPSYE. Given in full, the CDR3 is CASSPLQGPSYEQYF.

Note on this clone: The CDR3 end is not reached by the read, which stops 3 residues before it; the germline J gene fills it in. The rearrangement joins TRBV18 to TRBJ1-1, with a tentative D call TRBD1 (5 bases). The CDR3 is 16 amino acids. Looked up from germline, CDR1 is KGHSH and CDR2 is LQKENI. Trimming stripped 0 bases from V and 5 bases from J, with 16 bases between. CDR3 sequence: CASSPPGAGRGTEAFF. CDR3 DNA (partial): TGTGCCAGCTCACCACCGGGAGCGGGGCGCGGTACTGAA.

Concerning this clone itself: The read terminates 3 residues ahead of where the CDR3 ends, so the germline J gene completes it. The rearrangement links TRBV19 to TRBJ2-7; no firm D call. The CDR3 consists of 14 residues. Deletions cut 3 bases from V and 6 bases from J, with 15 bases between. Germline V gene data show CDR1 as LNHDA and CDR2 as SQIVND (reference sequence). The sequenced part of the CDR3 DNA is TGTGCCAGTAGTATCTTAACAGATTCGAGCGAG. Translating gives CASSILTDSSE. The entire CDR3 sequence reads CASSILTDSSEQYF.

On this clone itself: The read gets to within 3 residues of the CDR3 end, and the germline J gene fills in the rest. The chain joins TRBV19 to TRBJ1-5; the match to TRBD1 covers 7 bases. The germline CDR1 and CDR2 sequences are LNHDA and SQIVND (reference sequence). The CDR3 contains 14 residues. J lost 7 bases, V lost 5 bases, and 8 bases had no gene match. CDR3 residues: CASSPPTGNQPQHF. The covered CDR3 bases are TGTGCCAGTAGTCCACCGACAGGGAACCAGCCC. Full variable domain (remainder filled in from reference TRBV19 and TRBJ1-5): DGGITQSPKYLFRKEGQNVTLSCEQNLNHDAMYWYRQDPGQGLRLIYYSQIVNDFQKGDIAEGYSVSREKKESFPLTVTSAQKNPTAFYLCASSPPTGNQPQHFGDGTRLSIL.

Regarding this clone: Read data end 3 residues before the CDR3 end; the end is taken from the germline J gene. The rearrangement uses TRBV5-1 and TRBJ2-5; D tentatively reads TRBD1 or TRBD2 (6 bases each). CDR1 and CDR2 from the germline V gene are SGHRS and YFSETQ. The CDR3 contains 17 residues. V lost 3 bases to trimming and J lost 2 bases, with 20 bases between them. The CDR3 region is CASSSPGEGDLQETQYF. CDR3 bases read: TGCGCCAGCAGCTCTCCGGGAGAGGGGGATTTACAAGAGACC.

Turning to this clone: Read sequence stops 3 residues before the CDR3 end, and the germline J gene provides the missing end. The V and J genes are TRBV7-9 and TRBJ1-3, with D unclear. From germline, CDR1 is SEHNR and CDR2 FQNEAQ (reference sequence). The length of the CDR3 is 12 residues. V was shortened by 2 bases and J by 4 bases, with 3 bases between the two germline ends. CDR3 bases read: TGTGCCAGCAGCTTATCAGGAAACACC. The encoded protein is CASSLSGNT. The full CDR3 is CASSLSGNTIYF.

As regards this clone: The read ends 3 residues early relative to the CDR3; the germline J gene fills the gap. The J gene is TRBJ1-2, the V gene TRBV5-1, with TRBD1 matching over 11 bases. This CDR3 has 14 amino acids. V shed 4 bases and J 6 bases; nucleotides not matched to a gene: 5. CDR1 is SGHRS, CDR2 YFSETQ, per germline. The CDR3 reads CASSISGQGDGYTF. CDR3 DNA, as far as it was read: TGCGCCAGCAGCATCTCGGGACAGGGGGATGGC.

CDR3: CASSLAGVAGIDEQFF. CDR3 DNA (partial): TGTGCCAGCAGCTTAGCGGGTGTAGCGGGAATCGATGAG. V is TRBV7-7 and J is TRBJ2-1; TRBD2 aligns across 8 bases. The read terminates 3 residues before the CDR3 end, so the remaining end is supplied by the germline J gene. Trimming took 0 bases from V and 8 from J; bases not matched to a gene: 9. The germline V gene encodes CDR1 SSHAT and CDR2 FNYEAQ (reference sequence). This CDR3 comprises 16 residues.

Comment on this clone: The read halts 3 residues ahead of the CDR3 end, with the missing end drawn from the germline J gene. The J gene is TRBJ1-5, the V gene TRBV18; D perhaps matches TRBD1 (5 bases). This CDR3 has 12 amino acids. Germline CDR1 is KGHSH and CDR2 is LQKENI. Trimming pared 6 bases from V and 9 bases from J, leaving 12 bases between. The sequenced CDR3 bases are TGTGCCAGCTCTTATCCGGGGGGGCCC. This gives the protein CASSYPGGP. The whole CDR3 is CASSYPGGPQHF.

A note on this clone: The read finishes 3 residues shy of the CDR3 end, and the germline J gene is used to complete it. The chain is built from TRBV23-1 and TRBJ2-7, with a tentative D call TRBD1 (5 bases). TRBV23-1 is identified as an open reading frame with a role that is uncertain. The V end lost 0 bases, the J end lost 0 bases, and 9 bases lay between the germline ends. The CDR3 is 15 residues long. The sequenced CDR3 bases are TGCGCCAGCAGTCAATCAAACAGGAGCTCCTACGAG. Translating it yields CASSQSNRSSYE. From start to end, the CDR3 is CASSQSNRSSYEQYF.

The covered CDR3 bases are TGTGCCATCACCAAGGGACTAGCGGGGGCAGATACG. It codes for CAITKGLAGADT. The complete CDR3 protein is CAITKGLAGADTQYF. The chain recombines TRBV10-3 with TRBJ2-3; TRBD2 agrees at 14 bases. The CDR3 end lies 3 residues beyond the end of the read and is filled in from the germline J gene. The germline gives CDR1 ENHRY, CDR2 SYGVKD. The CDR3 covers 15 residues. V dropped 7 bases and J dropped 4; count of bases not matched to a gene: 4.

To note about this clone: Read sequence stops 3 residues before the CDR3 end, and the germline J gene provides the missing end. The V and J genes are TRBV6-1 and TRBJ2-5; tentative D call: TRBD1 (6 bases). V was trimmed by 2 bases and J by 7 bases, leaving 8 bases between them. Germline values: CDR1 MNHNS, CDR2 SASEGT. This CDR3 comprises 12 residues. The covered CDR3 bases are TGTGCCAGCAGTGAAAGAGGGGGGACC. Translation gives CASSERGGT. The CDR3, in full, reads CASSERGGTQYF.

The CDR3: CASSPGQPSGNTIYF. CDR3 DNA (partial): TGCGCCAGCAGTCCCGGACAGCCCTCTGGAAACACC. The chain couples TRBV5-1 to TRBJ1-3; D is perhaps TRBD1 (6 bases). The read stops 3 residues short of the end of the CDR3; the missing end is completed from the germline J gene. V lost 5 bases and J lost 0, with 12 bases in between. There are 15 residues in the CDR3. Germline CDR1 is SGHRS and CDR2 is YFSETQ.

As for this clone: The read ends 3 residues before the CDR3 terminus; that terminus is restored from the germline J gene. The J gene is TRBJ1-1, the V gene TRBV19; TRBD1 is a possible D gene (5 bases). Germline values: CDR1 LNHDA, CDR2 SQIVND (reference sequence). V lost 4 bases to trimming and J lost 5 bases, with 11 bases between them. CDR3 size: 13 residues. The covered CDR3 bases are TGTGCCAGTAGTACCAGGGTTTTGACTGAA. Translating it yields CASSTRVLTE. In full, the CDR3 reads CASSTRVLTEAFF.

As regards this clone: The CDR3 end is not reached by the read, which stops 3 residues before it; the germline J gene fills it in. The rearrangement joins TRBV20-1 to TRBJ1-2, with D perhaps TRBD1 (5 bases). Germline lookup yields CDR1 DFQATT and CDR2 SNEGSKA (reference sequence). Trimming cost V 3 bases and J 0 bases, with 14 bases left between them. CDR3 size: 15 residues. This chain's CDR3 is CSARRTGTTNYGYTF. CDR3 DNA (partial): TGCAGTGCTAGGCGGACTGGGACTACTAACTATGGC.

Notes on this clone: The read ends 3 residues early relative to the CDR3; the germline J gene fills the gap. The chain uses TRBV6-1 and TRBJ1-1; D possibly corresponds to TRBD1 (6 bases). The CDR3 totals 14 residues. Germline lookup yields CDR1 MNHNS and CDR2 SASEGT. V lost 4 bases to trimming and J lost 1 base, with 10 bases between them. The CDR3 sequence: CASSASRGNTEAFF. The sequenced part of the CDR3 DNA is TGTGCCAGCAGTGCTTCCAGGGGGAACACTGAA.

Notes on this clone: Read coverage stops 3 residues before the CDR3 terminus; the germline J gene supplies the remainder. The chain couples TRBV30 to TRBJ1-4; D uncertain. Germline-derived CDR1 and CDR2 are GTSNPN and SVGIG (reference sequence). Trimming shortened V by 2 bases and J by 8 bases, and 15 bases separated the two germline ends. The CDR3 is 14 amino acids. CDR3 protein: CAWSPTWAGEKLFF. The covered CDR3 bases are TGTGCCTGGAGTCCGACCTGGGCTGGGGAAAAA. Complete variable domain (other parts from reference TRBV30 and TRBJ1-4): SQTIHQWPATLVQPVGSPLSLECTVEGTSNPNLYWYRQAAGRGLQLLFYSVGIGQISSEVPQNLSASRPQDRQFILSSKKLLLSDSGFYLCAWSPTWAGEKLFFGSGTQLSVL.

A word on this clone: The DNA ends 3 residues before the CDR3 does, and the rest of the CDR3 is filled in from the germline J gene. The rearrangement uses TRBV5-1 and TRBJ1-2, with a tentative D call TRBD1 (5 bases). The germline gives CDR1 SGHRS, CDR2 YFSETQ. This CDR3 has 14 residues. The V gene lost 4 bases and the J gene lost 2 bases, with 12 bases spanning the gap. Partial CDR3 DNA: TGCGCCAGCAGCCAGATTCCAGGGAACTATGGC. Translating it yields CASSQIPGNYG. The whole CDR3 protein is CASSQIPGNYGYTF.

Worth noting for this clone: With the read ending 3 residues before the CDR3 end, the germline J gene is used to fill in that end. The rearrangement joins TRBV5-1 to TRBJ1-3, with 9 bases that match TRBD1. V was clipped by 4 bases and J by 3 bases; unmatched bases: 5. Germline CDR1 SGHRS, CDR2 YFSETQ. The CDR3 is made up of 15 amino acids. CDR3 DNA (partial): TGCGCCAGCAGCGCACAGGGGGCAAGTGGAAACACC. Translation: CASSAQGASGNT. The CDR3 in its entirety is CASSAQGASGNTIYF.

Details on this clone: Read coverage stops 3 residues before the CDR3 terminus; the germline J gene supplies the remainder. The chain joins TRBV20-1 to TRBJ2-5; 8 nucleotides agree with TRBD2. CDR3 length equals 13 residues. Trimming cost V 7 bases and J 5 bases; bases outside gene matches: 9. The V gene's germline CDR1 is DFQATT and CDR2 SNEGSKA (reference sequence). The CDR3 spells CSVGGGRHETQYF. The DNA read from the CDR3 is TGCAGTGTTGGGGGCGGGAGGCATGAGACC.

Comments on this clone: Read coverage stops 3 residues before the CDR3 terminus; the germline J gene supplies the remainder. V gene TRBV7-8 combines with J gene TRBJ2-7, with TRBD2 matching 12 bases. The germline V gene has CDR1 SGHVS and CDR2 FQNEAQ. The CDR3 has 16 residues. With V trimmed by 2 bases and J by 4 bases, 6 bases remained unmatched. The covered CDR3 bases are TGTGCCAGCAGCTTATCGACTAGCGGGAGAGGGTACGAG. It specifies CASSLSTSGRGYE. The whole CDR3 is CASSLSTSGRGYEQYF.

Remarks on this clone: The read is 3 residues too short to cover the CDR3 end, so that end is filled in from the germline J gene. This chain links TRBV6-2 or TRBV6-3 with TRBJ1-2; TRBD1 is a possible D gene (6 bases). Per germline, CDR1 MNHEY and CDR2 SVGEGT. Trimming pared 6 bases from V and 5 bases from J, leaving 16 bases between. The CDR3 covers 14 residues. The part of the CDR3 DNA that was read is TGTGCCAGCAGACCCAGGGGACGCATTTATGGC. This translates into CASRPRGRIYG. The whole CDR3 protein is CASRPRGRIYGYTF.

Concerning this clone: The CDR3 end lies 3 residues beyond the end of the read and is filled in from the germline J gene. The genes are TRBV20-1 and TRBJ2-3; 10 bases map to TRBD2. This CDR3 region has 13 residues. Germline CDR1 and CDR2: DFQATT and SNEGSKA (reference sequence). V dropped 6 bases and J dropped 1; count of bases not matched to a gene: 1. CDR3 bases read: TGCAGTGCCCTAGCGGGAGGCACAGATACG. Protein product: CSALAGGTDT. The entire CDR3 protein reads CSALAGGTDTQYF.

On this clone itself: Read coverage stops 3 residues before the CDR3 terminus; the germline J gene supplies the remainder. The gene calls are TRBV6-2 or TRBV6-3 and TRBJ2-3; the match to TRBD2 covers 7 bases. Germline V gene sequence: CDR1 MNHEY, CDR2 SVGEGT. J was trimmed by 3 bases and V by 0 bases; bases with no gene match: 6. The CDR3 is 16 amino acids. The CDR3 loop is CASSYSRESPTDTQYF. CDR3 DNA, as far as it was read: TGTGCCAGCAGTTACTCGCGGGAGTCCCCAACAGATACG.

To note about this clone: The read terminates 3 residues before the CDR3 end, so the remaining end is supplied by the germline J gene. The gene calls are TRBV20-1 and TRBJ2-2; TRBD2 matches at 12 bases. Looked up from germline, CDR1 is DFQATT and CDR2 is SNEGSKA (reference sequence). CDR3 length: 16 residues. V shed 0 bases and J 4 bases; nucleotides not matched to a gene: 3. The sequenced part of the CDR3 DNA is TGCAGTGCTAGAGATCGACTAGCGGGGGCCACCGGGGAG. Protein sequence: CSARDRLAGATGE. Given in full, the CDR3 is CSARDRLAGATGELFF.

A note on this clone: The CDR3 extends 3 residues past the end of the read, so its final part is completed from the germline J gene. The chain has TRBV2 and TRBJ2-7; 8 bases match TRBD1. The CDR3 runs 14 residues. From germline, CDR1 is SNHLY and CDR2 FYNNEI. The junction had 7 bases not matched to a gene; V was cut back by 6 bases and J by 3 bases. The CDR3 region is CASRSRDRNYEQYF. Incomplete CDR3 DNA: TGTGCCAGCAGAAGCCGGGACAGGAACTACGAG.

Details on this clone: The read falls 3 residues short of the CDR3 end, and the missing part is taken from the germline J gene. The V call is TRBV18, the J call TRBJ2-7, with 7 nucleotides matching TRBD2. Looked up from germline, CDR1 is KGHSH and CDR2 is LQKENI. CDR3 length: 12 amino acids. Trimming took 5 bases from V and 5 from J; bases not matched to a gene: 3. The CDR3 loop reads CASSKGGDEQYF. CDR3 DNA (partial): TGTGCCAGCTCAAAGGGAGGGGACGAG.

Remarks on this clone: Read data end 3 residues before the CDR3 end; the end is taken from the germline J gene. This chain connects TRBV19 to TRBJ1-5, with a possible D match to TRBD1 (6 bases). V shed 5 bases and J shed 7 bases, with 18 bases lying between them. The CDR3 extends over 15 amino acids. Germline V gene lookup returns CDR1 LNHDA and CDR2 SQIVND (reference sequence). The CDR3 loop is CASSPTTKRGQPQHF. Partial CDR3 DNA: TGTGCCAGTAGTCCAACGACAAAGAGGGGGCAGCCC. The variable domain in full, with the rest retrieved from reference TRBV19 and TRBJ1-5, is DGGITQSPKYLFRKEGQNVTLSCEQNLNHDAMYWYRQDPGQGLRLIYYSQIVNDFQKGDIAEGYSVSREKKESFPLTVTSAQKNPTAFYLCASSPTTKRGQPQHFGDGTRLSIL.

To note about this clone: Read coverage stops 3 residues before the CDR3 terminus; the germline J gene supplies the remainder. The V and J genes are TRBV28 and TRBJ2-3; 10 bases map to TRBD2. V lost 7 bases and J lost 6; bases outside the gene matches: 10. CDR1 is MDHEN and CDR2 is SYDVKM in the germline V gene. This CDR3 contains 15 residues. The sequenced part of the CDR3 DNA is TGTGCCAGCACCTCGAGCGGGAGGGCCGAGGATACG. Protein: CASTSSGRAEDT. The CDR3 in full is CASTSSGRAEDTQYF. Based on the CDR3 plus reference TRBV28 and TRBJ2-3, the full variable domain is DVKVTQSSRYLVKRTGEKVFLECVQDMDHENMFWYRQDPGLGLRLIYFSYDVKMKEKGDIPEGYSVSREKKERFSLILESASTNQTSMYLCASTSSGRAEDTQYFGPGTRLTVL.